This TCR beta chain was captured in a study of shared clonotypes between healthy human individuals. V lost 5 bases and J lost 1, with 15 bases in between. The CDR3 consists of 16 residues. CDR1 and CDR2 from the germline V gene are MDHEN and SYDVKM. Clones were read by immunoSEQ multiplex PCR, and TCRdb kept only the in-frame ones, dropping some. This table has more than 900,000 clones, about 80% appearing once. Partitioning of CD4+ cells yielded a CD45RA+ naive subset and a CD45RA-negative memory subset. The origin of this receptor is a man aged 18 to 30 in good health. Some clones in this sample may be carry-over from other donors' samples. What was sequenced was memory CD4+ T cells from PBMCs. Subset described: CD45RA-negative fraction. This chain joins TRBV28 and TRBJ2-1, with a weak D call TRBD1 (7 bases). The CDR3 loop is CASSRGTVPSYNEQFF. The CDR3 DNA reads as TGTGCCAGCAGTCGGGGGACAGTTCCTTCCTACAATGAGCAGTTCTTC.